What follows are 6 T cell receptor beta chains derived from one specimen sequenced in a study of cytomegalovirus exposure and HLA in healthy donors. Researchers ran the PCR with 60 Vbeta and 13 Jbeta primers. TCRdb's table, derived via immunoSEQ multiplex PCR, lists solely in-frame clones and lacks some. This sample has fewer than 180,000 clones, with 79% found just once. Sequences were obtained from PBMCs. The receptors shown here come from a man between 45 and 60 years old in good health and CMV-seropositive.

This clone was seen only a few times. CDR3 DNA sequence: TGCGCCAGCAGCCAGGGACTAGCGGGAGGGGGTCCCCAGTACTTC. The encoded protein is CASSQGLAGGGPQYF. The rearrangement uses TRBV4-1 and TRBJ2-5, with 16 nucleotides matching TRBD2. With 3 bases clipped from V and 9 bases from J, the junction kept 4 bases outside the gene matches. Germline V gives CDR1 MGHRA, CDR2 YSYEKL. The CDR3 sequence is 15 residues long.

This clone appeared a few times. The CDR3 is CASRSAGAIFLANTGELFF. Written as DNA, the CDR3 is TGCGCCAGCAGATCAGCGGGAGCCATTTTTTTGGCGAACACCGGGGAGCTGTTTTTT. The chain links TRBV5-1 to TRBJ2-2, with 8 bases that match TRBD2. V shed 5 bases and J 0 bases; nucleotides not matched to a gene: 15. Germline assignment: CDR1 SGHRS and CDR2 YFSETQ. The CDR3 extends over 19 amino acids.

The V call is TRBV4-1, the J call TRBJ2-7, with 8 bases lining up with TRBD1. The ends lost 4 bases at V and 4 bases at J; junction bases unmatched: 9. Germline-derived CDR1 and CDR2 are MGHRA and YSYEKL. This CDR3 has 15 amino acids. This CDR3 is CASSPVPDREYEQYF. The CDR3 DNA reads as TGCGCCAGCAGCCCAGTCCCGGACAGGGAGTACGAGCAGTACTTC.

CDR3 bases: TGTGCCAGCAGCTTAGCGACAGGGCGGAACGAGCAGTACTTC. Its protein product is CASSLATGRNEQYF. This chain joins TRBV7-6 and TRBJ2-7; TRBD1 aligns across 7 bases. CDR1 and CDR2 (germline): SGHVS, FNYEAQ. The CDR3 contains 14 residues. Trimming cost V 0 bases and J 5 bases; bases outside gene matches: 4.

The chain recombines TRBV6-5 with TRBJ2-5, with D perhaps matching TRBD1 (6 bases). V shed 2 bases and J shed 0 bases, with 10 bases lying between them. Germline V gives CDR1 MNHEY, CDR2 SVGAGI. This CDR3 region has 15 residues. The CDR3 bases are TGTGCCAGCAGTTACACCGGGACATACCAAGAGACCCAGTACTTC. Amino acids: CASSYTGTYQETQYF.

The genes are TRBV30 and TRBJ2-7; TRBD2 matches 13 bases. Per the germline V gene, CDR1 is GTSNPN and CDR2 is SVGIG (reference sequence). This CDR3 has 15 residues. Trimming removed 2 bases from V and 6 bases from J; junction bases left unmatched: 7. As DNA, the CDR3 is TGTGCCTGGAGTAGGGGGACTAGCGGGACGTTCGAGCAGTACTTC. This translates into CAWSRGTSGTFEQYF.